This T cell receptor (beta chain) was observed in a study of T cells expressing NK-cell markers. Overall study: Obtained from sorted CD3+CD56+NKG2C+, CD3+CD56+NKG2C- and CD3+CD56-NKG2C+ T cells were the TCR beta repertoires. Just one sequenced donor of eight was HCMV-seronegative, while seven were seropositive. Findings and limits, study-wide: The contribution of dominant NKG2C+ clonotypes to CD8+ T cells in more than five donors was roughly 1.0-7.5%. It is unclear if expanded NKG2C-expressing clones target HCMV antigens.

CDR3 length: 15 amino acids. Germline V lookup: CDR1 SGHRS, CDR2 YFSETQ. TCRdb reanalyzed the 5' RACE reads and collapses them to one entry per CDR3 protein, without DNA. Here the sample table reports around 15,000 distinct CDR3 sequences. A remark on this clonotype: Its specificity is unknown.

The TCR originated in a man between 18 and 69 years old in good health. Sequences were obtained from blood T cells: a sorted CD56 or NKG2C T cell subset, CD4+ or CD8+ T cells, or bulk PBMC T cells (not recorded which). The genes are TRBV5-1 and TRBJ2-7; as DNA is missing, the TRBD1 call by TCRdb cannot be tested. CDR3 loop: CASSMDDFAGREQYF.